This T cell receptor (beta chain) was sequenced during a study of shared clonotypes between healthy human individuals. Germline CDR1 and CDR2: SGHNT and YYREEE (reference sequence). CDR3 length: 13 amino acids. V was cut by 5 bases and J by 0 bases, with 6 bases left in between. The method was immunoSEQ multiplex PCR; TCRdb's version includes in-frame clones alone and lacks a portion of them. The repertoire holds approximately 2.5 million clones, with under 95% as singletons. In the CD4+ fraction, cells were divided into CD45RA+ naive and CD45RA-negative memory subsets. The receptor comes from a man between 18 and 29 years old in good health. Some clones in this sample may be carry-over from other donors' samples. V and J are TRBV5-4 and TRBJ1-3; unclear D gene. Sequencing input: naive CD4+ T cells from PBMCs. Stated subset: CD45RA+ positively selected. CDR3 region: CASRASSGNTIYF. The DNA for the CDR3 is TGTGCCAGCAGAGCCAGCTCTGGAAACACCATATATTTT. The variable domain in full, with the rest retrieved from reference TRBV5-4 and TRBJ1-3, is ETGVTQSPTHLIKTRGQQVTLRCSSQSGHNTVSWYQQALGQGPQFIFQYYREEENGRGNFPPRFSGLQFPNYSSELNVNALELDDSALYLCASRASSGNTIYFGEGSWLTVV.